These 25 T cell receptor beta chains were sequenced from one sample in a study of control samples from healthy donors and cancer patients. This table comes from immunoSEQ multiplex PCR, and its TCRdb copy is limited to in-frame clones, with some not included. Here the sample spans under 200,000 clones, about nine tenths being singletons. The sample taken for sequencing was blood. All receptors derive from a woman in her twenties or thirties in good health.

The chain employs TRBV19 and TRBJ1-3; D remains ambiguous. The germline V gene has CDR1 LNHDA and CDR2 SQIVND (reference sequence). Trimming took off 7 bases at V and 0 bases at J, with 10 bases between the two ends. The CDR3 runs 14 residues. DNA of the CDR3: TGTGCCAGTATGAGGACGGTCTCTGGAAACACCATATATTTT. Translated: CASMRTVSGNTIYF. Combining the CDR3 with reference TRBV19 and TRBJ1-3 gives the whole variable domain DGGITQSPKYLFRKEGQNVTLSCEQNLNHDAMYWYRQDPGQGLRLIYYSQIVNDFQKGDIAEGYSVSREKKESFPLTVTSAQKNPTAFYLCASMRTVSGNTIYFGEGSWLTVV.

V usage is TRBV24-1 and J usage is TRBJ2-5; TRBD2 matches 11 bases. The CDR3 runs 15 residues. V lost 5 bases to trimming and J lost 4 bases; unmatched junction nucleotides: 5. Germline CDR1 KGHDR, CDR2 SFDVKD. The DNA for the CDR3 is TGTGCCACCAGTGCTAGCGGGAGGAGGCGAGAGACCCAGTACTTC. It translates to CATSASGRRRETQYF.

J is TRBJ1-5 and V is TRBV30; 8 bases are a match to TRBD1. This CDR3 has 14 residues. Germline values: CDR1 GTSNPN, CDR2 SVGIG (reference sequence). V lost 2 bases and J lost 5; bases outside the gene matches: 5. In DNA form, the CDR3 reads TGTGCCTGGAGTTACGGACAGGGTTATCAGCCCCAGCATTTT. Translated: CAWSYGQGYQPQHF. The full variable domain, rest sourced from reference TRBV30 and TRBJ1-5, is SQTIHQWPATLVQPVGSPLSLECTVEGTSNPNLYWYRQAAGRGLQLLFYSVGIGQISSEVPQNLSASRPQDRQFILSSKKLLLSDSGFYLCAWSYGQGYQPQHFGDGTRLSIL.

This chain links TRBV7-9 with TRBJ2-7; no reliable D call. From germline, CDR1 is SEHNR and CDR2 FQNEAQ (reference sequence). The CDR3 extends over 13 amino acids. Deletions cut 0 bases from V and 3 bases from J, with 6 bases between. For the CDR3, the DNA is TGTGCCAGCAGCTTAGCGGGGTTCTACGAGCAGTACTTC. Translation: CASSLAGFYEQYF.

This clone was counted a single time. V usage is TRBV6-5 and J usage is TRBJ1-2, with a weak D call TRBD1 (5 bases). V shed 6 bases and J shed 6 bases, with 17 bases lying between them. Germline CDR1 is MNHEY and CDR2 is SVGAGI. The CDR3 runs to 14 residues. The CDR3 nucleotides are TGTGCCAGCAGGATACTTCCCGGGACGGATGGCTACACCTTC. It codes for CASRILPGTDGYTF.

CDR3 bases: TGTGCCAGCAGCTTAACAGGGGCCCACAATGAGCAGTTCTTC. Encoded protein: CASSLTGAHNEQFF. This rearrangement joins TRBV11-3 to TRBJ2-1; TRBD1 matches at 7 bases. Germline CDR1 and CDR2: SGHNT and YENEEA. Trimming at V came to 2 bases and at J to 5 bases, leaving 3 bases not matched to a gene. The CDR3 sequence is 14 residues long. Using reference TRBV11-3 and TRBJ2-1 for the parts outside the CDR3, the full variable domain is EAGVVQSPRYKIIEKKQPVAFWCNPISGHNTLYWYLQNLGQGPELLIRYENEEAVDDSQLPKDRFSAERLKGVDSTLKIQPAELGDSAVYLCASSLTGAHNEQFFGPGTRLTVL.

V gene TRBV28 combines with J gene TRBJ1-2, with 7 bases identical to TRBD1. This CDR3 is 13 amino acids long. Germline-derived CDR1 and CDR2 are MDHEN and SYDVKM. Unmatched junction bases numbered 8, after V lost 5 bases and J lost 8 bases. In nucleotides, the CDR3 is TGTGCCAGCAGTGCCTACAGGGGCGGGGGCTACACCTTC. This encodes CASSAYRGGGYTF.

The gene calls are TRBV28 and TRBJ2-1, with D perhaps TRBD1 (5 bases). The CDR3 has 13 residues. The ends were cut back, 5 bases at V and 9 bases at J, with 14 bases in the middle. Germline-derived CDR1 and CDR2 are MDHEN and SYDVKM. CDR3 sequence (DNA): TGTGCCAGCAGTAGGGCAGGGAAAATTGAGCAGTTCTTC. Residues: CASSRAGKIEQFF. Full variable domain (outside the CDR3, taken from reference TRBV28 and TRBJ2-1): DVKVTQSSRYLVKRTGEKVFLECVQDMDHENMFWYRQDPGLGLRLIYFSYDVKMKEKGDIPEGYSVSREKKERFSLILESASTNQTSMYLCASSRAGKIEQFFGPGTRLTVL.

This chain connects TRBV27 to TRBJ1-2; TRBD1 is a possible D gene (6 bases). Germline V lookup: CDR1 MNHEY, CDR2 SMNVEV (reference sequence). The CDR3 spans 15 residues. Trimming pared 0 bases from V and 0 bases from J, leaving 8 bases between. This CDR3 is CASSLSTGANYGYTF. The CDR3 region has the DNA TGTGCCAGCAGTTTATCGACAGGCGCTAACTATGGCTACACCTTC.

This chain links TRBV4-3 with TRBJ1-2; 7 nucleotides match TRBD1. There are 16 residues in the CDR3. J gave up 1 base and V 0 bases, and 5 bases lay outside the gene matches. Germline V gene sequence: CDR1 LGHNA, CDR2 YSLEER. The CDR3 sequence is CASSQDIQGDNYGYTF. Written as DNA, the CDR3 is TGCGCCAGCAGCCAAGATATTCAGGGGGATAACTATGGCTACACCTTC.

V usage is TRBV6-5 and J usage is TRBJ1-1, with 8 positions matching TRBD1. This CDR3 spans 13 amino acids. Losses at the gene ends were 7 bases for V and 1 base for J; bases not matched to a gene: 2. Germline-derived CDR1 and CDR2 are MNHEY and SVGAGI. Written as DNA, the CDR3 is TGTGCCAGCACCGACAGGGGGAACACTGAAGCTTTCTTT. Its protein product is CASTDRGNTEAFF.

The chain combines TRBV7-2 with TRBJ2-1; maybe TRBD2 (5 bases). CDR3 length: 15 residues. Germline V CDR1 and CDR2: SGHTA, FQGNSA. The V end lost 0 bases, the J end lost 0 bases, and 6 bases lay between the germline ends. The CDR3 loop reads CASSLAGSSYNEQFF. The CDR3 DNA follows: TGTGCCAGCAGCTTAGCGGGGAGCTCCTACAATGAGCAGTTCTTC.

The chain is built from TRBV4-1 and TRBJ2-3; 7 bases are a match to TRBD2. V shed 1 base and J 0 bases; nucleotides not matched to a gene: 1. Germline V gene lookup returns CDR1 MGHRA and CDR2 YSYEKL. The CDR3 covers 15 residues. CDR3 nucleotides: TGCGCCAGCAGCCAAGTTAGCGGGAGCACAGATACGCAGTATTTT. It codes for CASSQVSGSTDTQYF.

The chain has TRBV4-3 and TRBJ2-7; D is perhaps TRBD2 (11 bases). The V gene lost 4 bases and the J gene lost 4 bases, with 26 bases spanning the gap. Germline-derived CDR1 and CDR2 are LGHNA and YSLEER. The CDR3 sequence is 18 residues long. CDR3 bases: TGCGCCAGCAGCCCGACTGACAGGGGGCGGACTAGCGGGTACGAGCAGTACTTC. This translates into CASSPTDRGRTSGYEQYF.

V usage is TRBV12-3 or TRBV12-4 and J usage is TRBJ1-3; D is possibly TRBD1 (5 bases). V gave up 8 bases and J gave up 4 bases, with 12 bases separating them. This CDR3 region has 13 residues. CDR3 bases: TGTGCCAGCCACGGGGGTAAAGGAAACACCATATATTTT. Its protein is CASHGGKGNTIYF.

V is TRBV5-5 and J is TRBJ2-7, with D unclear. The CDR3 consists of 11 residues. Germline assignment: CDR1 SGHKS and CDR2 YYEKEE (reference sequence). Between the trimmed V and J ends, which lost 4 bases and 7 bases, there was a span of 9 bases. Here the CDR3 reads CASSLEGEQYF. The CDR3 DNA sequence: TGTGCCAGCAGCCTGGAAGGGGAGCAGTACTTC.

J is TRBJ2-7 and V is TRBV19; TRBD1 matches at 9 bases. V was clipped by 6 bases and J by 4 bases; unmatched bases: 10. The CDR3 contains 15 residues. The germline CDR1 and CDR2 sequences are LNHDA and SQIVND (reference sequence). For the CDR3, the DNA is TGTGCCAGTAGGACCCGGACAGGGGAAGGGTACGAGCAGTACTTC. Encoded protein: CASRTRTGEGYEQYF.

The gene calls are TRBV28 and TRBJ1-4; maybe TRBD1 (5 bases). V was cut by 7 bases and J by 9 bases, with 9 bases left in between. CDR1 is MDHEN, CDR2 SYDVKM, per germline. The CDR3 runs 11 residues. CDR3: CASTRGQKLFF. CDR3 nucleotide sequence: TGTGCCAGCACGCGGGGACAAAAACTGTTTTTT.

The chain carries TRBV4-3 and TRBJ2-1; 11 nucleotides align to TRBD2. CDR1 LGHNA and CDR2 YSLEER come from the germline V gene. The trim removed 5 bases at V and 9 bases at J, leaving 9 bases unmatched. CDR3 length equals 15 residues. CDR3 bases: TGCGCCAGCAGCTCCCAACTAGCGGGAGTCGTTGAGCAGTTCTTC. Translating gives CASSSQLAGVVEQFF.

This clone has only one observation. This chain uses TRBV19 with TRBJ2-3, with TRBD2 matching over 13 bases. This CDR3 region has 15 residues. J lost 6 bases, V lost 6 bases, and 6 bases had no gene match. CDR1 is LNHDA and CDR2 is SQIVND in the germline V gene (reference sequence). The CDR3: CASSPGLAGADTQYF. CDR3 DNA: TGTGCCAGTAGCCCCGGACTAGCGGGAGCCGATACGCAGTATTTT.

CDR3 sequence reads: CASSQEGPDTQYF. DNA of the CDR3: TGTGCCAGCAGCCAAGAGGGGCCAGATACGCAGTATTTT. The gene calls are TRBV7-9 and TRBJ2-3, with D perhaps being TRBD1 or TRBD2 (5 bases each). The V and J ends lost 5 bases and 4 bases respectively, with 10 bases between them. Germline assignment: CDR1 SEHNR and CDR2 FQNEAQ (reference sequence). This CDR3 spans 13 amino acids.

The chain links TRBV28 to TRBJ1-1; tentative D call: TRBD1 (6 bases). CDR3 length equals 14 residues. With 5 bases removed from V and 3 bases from J, the gap between germline ends came to 13 bases. The germline CDR1 and CDR2 sequences are MDHEN and SYDVKM. In DNA form, the CDR3 reads TGTGCCAGCAGTGGGGGGGCGTTTTACACTGAAGCTTTCTTT. Its translation: CASSGGAFYTEAFF.

The rearrangement uses TRBV7-9 and TRBJ2-2; TRBD2 matches 10 bases. This CDR3 comprises 15 residues. Losses at the gene ends were 5 bases for V and 3 bases for J; bases not matched to a gene: 3. The germline V gene encodes CDR1 SEHNR and CDR2 FQNEAQ (reference sequence). CDR3 coding DNA: TGTGCCAGCAGCCACAGCGGGAGGGACACCGGGGAGCTGTTTTTT. Encoded protein: CASSHSGRDTGELFF.

The chain links TRBV2 to TRBJ1-5; D not resolved. The CDR3 totals 11 residues. V shed 4 bases and J shed 9 bases, with 7 bases lying between them. CDR1 and CDR2 (germline): SNHLY, FYNNEI. This chain's CDR3 is CASSGDPPQHF. Here the CDR3 DNA reads TGTGCCAGCAGTGGGGATCCGCCCCAGCATTTT.

The chain is built from TRBV5-6 and TRBJ2-1, with 15 bases lining up with TRBD2. Looked up from germline, CDR1 is SGHDT and CDR2 is YYEEEE. The CDR3 is 16 residues long. With V trimmed by 5 bases and J by 7 bases, 7 bases remained unmatched. CDR3 loop: CASSWTSGGAWNEQFF. The CDR3 nucleotides read TGTGCCAGCAGTTGGACTAGCGGGGGGGCCTGGAATGAGCAGTTCTTC.